This T cell receptor beta chain appears in the sequencing data of a study of T cell repertoires in cytomegalovirus infection. TCRdb recomputed calls from the reads with MiXCR, one row per CDR3 protein. The data contain approximately 630,000 distinct CDR3 sequences, around 24% of them singletons. This clonotype came up a few times. Germline values: CDR1 SGHTA, CDR2 FQGNSA. The CDR3 consists of 17 residues. The V and J ends lost 1 base and 2 bases, in that order; junction bases with no gene match: 8. The receptor was isolated from a human donor in good health (CMV status not recorded). Some clones in this sample may be carry-over from other donors' samples. Material for sequencing was CD8+ T cells from PBMCs. The chain employs TRBV7-2 and TRBJ2-7; 10 bases agree with TRBD2. Here the CDR3 reads CASSLGNLAGAPYEQYF. DNA for the CDR3: TGTGCCAGCAGCTTAGGGAACCTAGCGGGGGCCCCCTACGAGCAGTACTTC.